This TCR beta chain comes out of a study of human T cells and chemical hapten exposure. Study in general: Patch tests put 0.01% DPC on the upper back, and the results were checked at 6 days. Findings of the study overall: After DPC sensitization, TCRs above 1 in 1000 frequency showed no change.

TCRdb reanalysed the RACE reads using MiXCR and keeps one entry per CDR3 protein. The sample contains fewer than 350,000 distinct CDR3 sequences, roughly 7.7% of which appear only once. The time point denotes: pre-sensitization, week 0. Treatment of the sample: therapeutic diphenylcyclopropenone sensitization with weekly scalp DPC. Participating donors were patients with alopecia, aged 18 to 70 years, considered appropriate candidates for DPC. Trimming cost V 3 bases and J 2 bases, with 11 bases left between them. Germline loops: CDR1 SGDLS, CDR2 YYNGEE. The CDR3 is 14 residues long. This clonotype was counted only a few times. Its antigen is still unknown.

Here the sequenced sample was whole blood, taken in connection with sensitization to the hapten diphenylcyclopropenone (DPC). This chain joins TRBV9 and TRBJ1-2, with D maybe TRBD1 (5 bases). The clonotype originates from a man aged 18 to 30 with alopecia areata. Some clones in this sample may be carry-over from other donors' samples. This CDR3 reads CASSGRQGNYGYTF. The DNA for the CDR3 is TGTGCCAGCAGCGGGCGCCAGGGCAACTATGGCTACACCTTC.